These 11 T cell receptor beta chains were all obtained from the same sample, sequenced in a study of blood T cells in healthy people across ages. Sample-barcoded 5' priming and a J-beta primer mix drove a second PCR of about 7 to 12 cycles. TCRdb itself ran the 5' RACE reads through MiXCR, one entry per CDR3 protein. This sample has about 780,000 distinct CDR3 sequences, with 60% to 80% found just once. The sequencing input was blood. These receptors all come from a man aged 25-45 years in good health.

This clonotype showed up just a few times. Since a much larger clone is just one base distant, this may be a read error. This rearrangement joins TRBV28 to TRBJ2-7; D gene uncertain. The V end was cut by 5 bases, the J end by 2 bases, with 4 bases between. The CDR3 loop spans 11 amino acids. Per the germline V gene, CDR1 is MDHEN and CDR2 is SYDVKM. The CDR3 loop reads CASSQPYEQYF. The CDR3 DNA reads as TGTGCCAGCAGTCAACCCTACGAGCAGTACTTC.

The chain uses TRBV4-2 and TRBJ2-7; a weak D match, TRBD2 (7 bases). The CDR3 covers 14 residues. Germline-derived CDR1 and CDR2 are LGHNA and YNFKEQ. V was shortened by 5 bases and J by 2 bases, with 13 bases between the two germline ends. As DNA, the CDR3 is TGTGCCAGCAGCATAGGGGGGGATCCCTACGAGCAGTACTTC. As protein: CASSIGGDPYEQYF.

As for this clonotype: An end of the junction does not agree with germline; a read error may underlie this. V is TRBV6-2 or TRBV6-3 and J is TRBJ2-1; no definite D call. This CDR3 spans 11 amino acids. CDR1 is MNHEY and CDR2 is SVGEGT in the germline V gene. The CDR3 sequence is CASHVGNEQFF. CDR3 in DNA: TGCGCCAGCCACGTGGGAAATGAGCAGTTCTTC.

The chain has TRBV6-5 and TRBJ2-3, with 11 bases identical to TRBD2. CDR1 and CDR2 from the germline V gene are MNHEY and SVGAGI. After removal of 4 bases from V and 6 bases from J, the junction contained 3 bases not matched to a gene. This CDR3 spans 14 amino acids. CDR3 region: CASSSSGRQDTQYF. CDR3 DNA sequence: TGTGCCAGCAGTTCTAGCGGGAGGCAGGATACGCAGTATTTT.

This clonotype was seen a few times. This chain links TRBV3-1 with TRBJ2-1; D remains unclear. Trimming stripped 1 base from V and 5 bases from J, with 6 bases between. Looked up from germline, CDR1 is LGHDT and CDR2 is YNNKEL (reference sequence). This CDR3 is built from 13 residues. The CDR3 protein is CASSQGWDNEQFF. In nucleotides, the CDR3 is TGTGCCAGCAGCCAAGGGTGGGACAATGAGCAGTTCTTC.

This clonotype appeared once. The chain couples TRBV7-2 to TRBJ2-1; 11 bases line up with TRBD2. The CDR3 is 15 residues long. Germline V gene data show CDR1 as SGHTA and CDR2 as FQGNSA. The V segment lost 5 bases and the J segment 4 bases; nucleotides outside the gene matches: 4. The CDR3 nucleotides read TGTGCCAGCAGCACACTAGCGGGAGTTTACAATGAGCAGTTCTTC. This codes for CASSTLAGVYNEQFF.

This chain links TRBV5-1 with TRBJ2-5, with D possibly matching TRBD2 (6 bases). The J call may be in error: the DNA end matches TRBJ2-7 better. The CDR3 is 14 residues long. CDR1 and CDR2 from the germline V gene are SGHRS and YFSETQ. As DNA, the CDR3 is TGCGCCAGCAGCTGGAGACTAGGGACCTACGAGCAGTACTTC. The encoded protein is CASSWRLGTYEQYF.

This chain uses TRBV24-1 with TRBJ2-7; D unresolved. The J call is uncertain, as TRBJ2-5 better fits the DNA end. CDR3 length: 14 amino acids. From germline, CDR1 is KGHDR and CDR2 SFDVKD. The CDR3 reads CATSDPHLGKTQYF. CDR3 DNA: TGTGCCACCAGTGACCCCCACCTAGGGAAGACCCAGTACTTC.

This clonotype occurred once. Being one base from a much bigger clone, this may be a read error. The chain carries TRBV9 and TRBJ2-5, with 9 bases fitting TRBD1. The J call could be wrong; TRBJ2-7 is a better fit for the DNA end. Germline CDR1 and CDR2: SGDLS and YYNGEE. The length of the CDR3 is 15 residues. As DNA, the CDR3 is TGTGCCAGCAGCTCGGGACAGGGAAGGTCCGACGAGCAGTACTTC. Its protein product is CASSSGQGRSDEQYF.

For this clonotype: At one of its ends the junction is not consistent with the germline gene, which may arise from a read error. The chain is built from TRBV9 and TRBJ2-1, with D possibly called TRBD1 or TRBD2 (6 bases each). Germline V lookup: CDR1 SGDLS, CDR2 YYNGEE. The CDR3 has 14 amino acids. The CDR3 spells CTSSRGQAPNEQFF. CDR3 bases: TGTACCAGCAGTCGGGGGCAGGCACCCAATGAGCAGTTCTTC. Drawing the rest from reference TRBV9 and TRBJ2-1, the complete variable domain is DSGVTQTPKHLITATGQRVTLRCSPRSGDLSVYWYQQSLDQGLQFLIQYYNGEERAKGNILERFSAQQFPDLHSELNLSSLELGDSALYFCTSSRGQAPNEQFFGPGTRLTVL.

This rearrangement joins TRBV28 to TRBJ2-3; a weak D match, TRBD2 (5 bases). From germline, CDR1 is MDHEN and CDR2 SYDVKM. Trimming stripped 4 bases from V and 4 bases from J, with 15 bases between. The CDR3 extends over 15 amino acids. This CDR3 reads CASSSLHFGADTQYF. The CDR3 DNA is TGTGCCAGCAGTTCCCTACACTTCGGGGCAGATACGCAGTATTTT.